Below, 25 T cell receptor beta chains from the same sample are listed, as sequenced in a study of T cell responses to AZD1222 COVID-19 vaccine. Data came from immunoSEQ multiplex PCR; TCRdb stores just in-frame clones and leaves some out. This table holds some 200,000 clones, roughly 92% found once. Sequenced material: peripheral blood, taken 28 days after the second AZD1222 dose. All receptors come from an adult who received the AZD1222 COVID-19 vaccine.

The rearrangement uses TRBV18 and TRBJ2-5; no definite D call. Trimming removed 2 bases at V and 0 bases at J, with 13 bases between. The CDR3 length is 16 residues. CDR1 is KGHSH, CDR2 LQKENI, per germline. CDR3 sequence: CASSPVLRRNQETQYF. The CDR3 region has the DNA TGTGCCAGCTCACCAGTGCTGAGGCGGAACCAAGAGACCCAGTACTTC.

The rearrangement joins TRBV18 to TRBJ2-2; no clear D gene. The CDR3 runs 15 residues. Trimming shortened V by 2 bases and J by 4 bases, and 11 bases separated the two germline ends. Germline CDR1 is KGHSH and CDR2 is LQKENI. CDR3 sequence: CASSPMGSSTGELFF. The CDR3 DNA sequence: TGTGCCAGCTCACCAATGGGCAGTTCCACCGGGGAGCTGTTTTTT.

The CDR3 loop is CAWSVTDYGYTF. CDR3 nucleotides: TGTGCCTGGAGTGTAACAGACTATGGCTACACCTTC. The rearrangement links TRBV30 to TRBJ1-2; D uncertain. This CDR3 spans 12 amino acids. The ends were cut back, 0 bases at V and 3 bases at J, with 5 bases in the middle. Germline V lookup: CDR1 GTSNPN, CDR2 SVGIG (reference sequence).

This rearrangement joins TRBV6-4 to TRBJ2-6, with a weak D call TRBD1 (6 bases). V lost 3 bases, J lost 4 bases, and 10 bases lay in between. The CDR3 loop spans 15 amino acids. The germline V gene encodes CDR1 MRHNA and CDR2 SNTAGT. CDR3 DNA sequence: TGTGCCAGCAGTGAAGCAGGGGACGGGGCCAACGTCCTGACTTTC. This codes for CASSEAGDGANVLTF.

V and J are TRBV30 and TRBJ2-2, with a possible D match to TRBD2 (7 bases). This CDR3 is built from 14 residues. V was shortened by 5 bases and J by 3 bases, with 13 bases between the two germline ends. Germline CDR1 is GTSNPN and CDR2 is SVGIG (reference sequence). The DNA for the CDR3 is TGTGCCTGGGGGGGGGCCTCGTACACCGGGGAGCTGTTTTTT. Its translation is CAWGGASYTGELFF.

The chain combines TRBV5-1 with TRBJ1-2; 10 nucleotides align to TRBD1. Trimming removed 4 bases from V and 2 bases from J; junction bases left unmatched: 5. CDR1 and CDR2 (germline): SGHRS, YFSETQ. The CDR3 runs 15 residues. The CDR3 loop is CASSLGTGVNYGYTF. In DNA form, the CDR3 reads TGCGCCAGCAGCCTAGGGACAGGGGTAAACTATGGCTACACCTTC.

The chain recombines TRBV18 with TRBJ2-1, with D tentatively TRBD2 (6 bases). Trimming cost V 3 bases and J 10 bases, with 19 bases left between them. Germline V lookup: CDR1 KGHSH, CDR2 LQKENI. This CDR3 contains 15 residues. CDR3 residues: CASSPFSGEVGEQFF. In nucleotides, the CDR3 is TGTGCCAGCTCACCCTTCTCTGGGGAGGTAGGCGAGCAGTTCTTC. Using reference TRBV18 and TRBJ2-1 for the parts outside the CDR3, the full variable domain is NAGVMQNPRHLVRRRGQEARLRCSPMKGHSHVYWYRQLPEEGLKFMVYLQKENIIDESGMPKERFSAEFPKEGPSILRIQQVVRGDSAAYFCASSPFSGEVGEQFFGPGTRLTVL.

The chain combines TRBV4-1 with TRBJ2-7, with D uncertain. This CDR3 contains 14 residues. CDR1 MGHRA and CDR2 YSYEKL come from the germline V gene. Trimming left V 0 bases short and J 2 bases short, with 8 bases between. CDR3 sequence reads: CASSQDRPPYEQYF. The CDR3 DNA reads TGCGCCAGCAGCCAAGATCGACCACCCTACGAGCAGTACTTC.

This clone was recorded a few times. The rearrangement uses TRBV25-1 and TRBJ2-5, with 7 positions matching TRBD1. This CDR3 comprises 13 residues. Germline loops: CDR1 MGHDK, CDR2 SYGVNS. The trim removed 3 bases at V and 4 bases at J, leaving 2 bases unmatched. The CDR3 protein is CASSEAGGETQYF. The CDR3 DNA reads TGTGCCAGCAGTGAGGCAGGGGGAGAGACCCAGTACTTC.

The chain couples TRBV7-9 to TRBJ1-3; no clear D gene. V lost 3 bases, J lost 0 bases, and 9 bases lay in between. Germline CDR1 reads SEHNR; CDR2 reads FQNEAQ (reference sequence). The CDR3 runs 15 residues. As DNA, the CDR3 is TGTGCCAGCAGCTTGAGCAGGCTCTCTGGAAACACCATATATTTT. It encodes CASSLSRLSGNTIYF. The full variable domain, its missing parts supplied by reference TRBV7-9 and TRBJ1-3, is DTGVSQNPRHKITKRGQNVTFRCDPISEHNRLYWYRQTLGQGPEFLTYFQNEAQLEKSRLLSDRFSAERPKGSFSTLEIQRTEQGDSAMYLCASSLSRLSGNTIYFGEGSWLTVV.

The chain links TRBV6-2 or TRBV6-3 to TRBJ2-1; 15 positions match TRBD2. CDR3 length equals 21 residues. Losses at the gene ends were 6 bases for V and 1 base for J; bases not matched to a gene: 16. Germline V gene sequence: CDR1 MNHEY, CDR2 SVGEGT. In DNA form, the CDR3 reads TGTGCCAGCAGCCTAATGTACCCGGGACTAGCGGGAGGCGGGTCCTACAATGAGCAGTTCTTC. It is translated as CASSLMYPGLAGGGSYNEQFF.

The chain carries TRBV30 and TRBJ1-3; TRBD1 matches at 8 bases. V lost 1 base, J lost 4 bases, and 3 bases stayed unmatched. The germline V gene encodes CDR1 GTSNPN and CDR2 SVGIG (reference sequence). This CDR3 has 14 amino acids. DNA of the CDR3: TGTGCCTGGAGTGCGGACAGGGTCGGAAACACCATATATTTT. Amino acids: CAWSADRVGNTIYF.

The V gene is TRBV5-6, the J gene TRBJ2-7; TRBD2 matches at 9 bases. This CDR3 spans 14 amino acids. CDR1 and CDR2 from the germline V gene are SGHDT and YYEEEE. Trimming cost V 3 bases and J 2 bases; bases outside gene matches: 3. The CDR3 loop reads CASSSLAGPYEQYF. The CDR3 DNA reads TGTGCCAGCAGCTCCCTAGCGGGGCCCTACGAGCAGTACTTC. Supplemented by reference TRBV5-6 and TRBJ2-7, the full variable domain reads DAGVTQSPTHLIKTRGQQVTLRCSPKSGHDTVSWYQQALGQGPQFIFQYYEEEERQRGNFPDRFSGHQFPNYSSELNVNALLLGDSALYLCASSSLAGPYEQYFGPGTRLTVT.

This clone has just one count. This rearrangement joins TRBV27 to TRBJ1-1; the match to TRBD1 covers 9 bases. Trimming cost V 5 bases and J 11 bases; bases outside gene matches: 9. Germline CDR1 MNHEY, CDR2 SMNVEV (reference sequence). This CDR3 region has 13 residues. In nucleotides, the CDR3 is TGTGCCAGCAGTGCCAACAGGGGGCTGATGGCTTTCTTT. Protein product: CASSANRGLMAFF.

The CDR3 DNA is TGTGCCAGCAGCCCAACCGGGACAGGGTACTCTGGAAACACCATATATTTT. As protein: CASSPTGTGYSGNTIYF. The V gene is TRBV4-2, the J gene TRBJ1-3, with 9 positions matching TRBD1. This CDR3 has 17 amino acids. The V gene end was trimmed by 4 bases and the J gene end by 0 bases; junction bases not matched to a gene: 7. Looked up from germline, CDR1 is LGHNA and CDR2 is YNFKEQ.

In DNA, the CDR3 is TGTGCCAGCAGTTCCCTTTTTAGCCAGACCGGGGAGCTGTTTTTT. Translated, it gives CASSSLFSQTGELFF. This sequence joins TRBV27 and TRBJ2-2, with D uncertain. Trimming took 4 bases from V and 5 from J, leaving 14 bases between them. The CDR3 has 15 amino acids. Germline values: CDR1 MNHEY, CDR2 SMNVEV (reference sequence).

This clone appeared a few times. The chain combines TRBV19 with TRBJ1-1, with D uncertain. V was cut by 1 base and J by 6 bases, with 18 bases left in between. The germline gives CDR1 LNHDA, CDR2 SQIVND (reference sequence). There are 16 residues in the CDR3. In nucleotides, the CDR3 is TGTGCCAGTAGTATAGGCACGGCTCCGAGAGGCGCTGAAGCTTTCTTT. It encodes CASSIGTAPRGAEAFF.

CDR3 in amino acids: CATSKIGTNNNEQFF. As DNA, the CDR3 is TGTGCCACCAGTAAGATCGGGACAAACAACAATGAGCAGTTCTTC. This rearrangement joins TRBV15 to TRBJ2-1, with D possibly TRBD1 on 6 matching bases. The V gene lost 6 bases and the J gene lost 5 bases, with 17 bases spanning the gap. Germline CDR1 is LNHNV and CDR2 is YYDKDF (reference sequence). CDR3 length equals 15 residues.

This clone was seen just once. This CDR3 is CASPRGQGNHTIYF. The CDR3, as DNA: TGTGCCAGTCCCCGAGGACAGGGGAACCACACCATATATTTT. V gene TRBV19 combines with J gene TRBJ1-3; 9 bases are a match to TRBD1. J gave up 8 bases and V 8 bases, and 10 bases lay outside the gene matches. Per the germline V gene, CDR1 is LNHDA and CDR2 is SQIVND (reference sequence). CDR3 length: 14 residues.

The chain links TRBV2 to TRBJ1-5, with a tentative D call TRBD1 (6 bases). The CDR3 runs to 14 residues. Trimming pared 1 base from V and 4 bases from J, leaving 8 bases between. The germline CDR1 and CDR2 sequences are SNHLY and FYNNEI. CDR3 amino acids: CASSEGRGNQPQHF. The CDR3 coding sequence is TGTGCCAGCAGTGAAGGCAGGGGTAATCAGCCCCAGCATTTT.

The chain is built from TRBV6-5 and TRBJ2-7; D may be TRBD1 or TRBD2 (6 bases each). The CDR3 length is 14 residues. CDR1 and CDR2 from the germline V gene are MNHEY and SVGAGI. V lost 0 bases and J lost 7, with 13 bases in between. CDR3 loop: CASSYSRGAGEQYF. The DNA of the CDR3 is TGTGCCAGCAGTTACTCGAGGGGGGCGGGGGAGCAGTACTTC.

The V and J genes are TRBV7-2 and TRBJ1-2; D is possibly TRBD1 (6 bases). The V and J ends lost 1 base and 6 bases respectively, with 12 bases between them. CDR1 SGHTA and CDR2 FQGNSA come from the germline V gene. The CDR3 sequence is 14 residues long. In DNA, the CDR3 is TGTGCCAGCAGCTTAGGGTTCGGGGGCGATGGCTACACCTTC. It codes for CASSLGFGGDGYTF.

The chain uses TRBV9 and TRBJ2-1, with D perhaps being TRBD1 or TRBD2 (5 bases each). This CDR3 is built from 15 residues. V was clipped by 3 bases and J by 12 bases, with 22 bases between them. CDR1 is SGDLS and CDR2 is YYNGEE in the germline V gene. The CDR3 nucleotides are TGTGCCAGCAGCGAGGGACCAGCTTTTTCGACTGGGCAGTTCTTC. Translated, it gives CASSEGPAFSTGQFF.

The chain combines TRBV19 with TRBJ1-5, with D tentatively TRBD1 (5 bases). V dropped 4 bases and J dropped 2 bases, with 9 bases sitting between them. There are 14 residues in the CDR3. CDR1 and CDR2 from the germline V gene are LNHDA and SQIVND (reference sequence). CDR3: CASSSRARNQPQHF. CDR3 sequence (DNA): TGTGCCAGTAGTAGCAGGGCGCGCAATCAGCCCCAGCATTTT.

The V call is TRBV5-5, the J call TRBJ1-1, with a tentative D call TRBD1 (6 bases). The CDR3 runs to 15 residues. The V gene's germline CDR1 is SGHKS and CDR2 YYEKEE (reference sequence). V was shortened by 6 bases and J by 1 base, with 16 bases between the two germline ends. DNA for the CDR3: TGTGCCAGCACCCGACAGGTGGGCGGGAACACTGAAGCTTTCTTT. This translates into CASTRQVGGNTEAFF.